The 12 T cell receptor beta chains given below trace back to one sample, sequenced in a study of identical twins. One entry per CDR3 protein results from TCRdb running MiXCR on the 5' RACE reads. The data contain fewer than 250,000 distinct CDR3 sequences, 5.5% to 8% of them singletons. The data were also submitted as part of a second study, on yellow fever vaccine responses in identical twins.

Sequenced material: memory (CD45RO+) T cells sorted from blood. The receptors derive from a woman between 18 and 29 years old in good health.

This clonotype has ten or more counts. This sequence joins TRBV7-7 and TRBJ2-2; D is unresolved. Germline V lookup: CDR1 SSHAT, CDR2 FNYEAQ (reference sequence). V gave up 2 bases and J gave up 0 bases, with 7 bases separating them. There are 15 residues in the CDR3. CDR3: CASSLSISNTGELFF. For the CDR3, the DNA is TGTGCCAGCAGCTTAAGTATATCGAACACCGGGGAGCTGTTTTTT.

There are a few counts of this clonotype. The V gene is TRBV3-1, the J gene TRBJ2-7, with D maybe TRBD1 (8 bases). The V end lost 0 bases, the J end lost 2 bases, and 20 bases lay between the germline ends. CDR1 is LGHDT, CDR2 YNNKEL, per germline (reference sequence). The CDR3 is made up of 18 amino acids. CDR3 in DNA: TGTGCCAGCAGCCAAGATCGACAGGGGACCGGGGGGACCTACGAGCAGTACTTC. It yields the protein CASSQDRQGTGGTYEQYF.

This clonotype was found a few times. This CDR3 reads CASSEQTGPSEAFF. CDR3 DNA sequence: TGTGCCAGCAGCGAACAAACAGGTCCATCTGAAGCTTTCTTT. The V call is TRBV9, the J call TRBJ1-1; TRBD1 might be the D (5 bases). This CDR3 is 14 amino acids long. CDR1 is SGDLS and CDR2 is YYNGEE in the germline V gene. Trimming cost V 3 bases and J 6 bases, with 15 bases left between them.

The DNA of the CDR3 is TGCGCCAGCAGCCAACCCCTCTCTGACGGTGAGCAGTTCTTC. Encoded protein: CASSQPLSDGEQFF. J is TRBJ2-1 and V is TRBV4-1; D is uncertain. The CDR3 totals 14 residues. V lost 2 bases and J lost 9, with 14 bases in between. Germline CDR1 reads MGHRA; CDR2 reads YSYEKL.

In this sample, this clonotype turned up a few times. The DNA of the CDR3 is TGCAGTGCCCCAGAAGGGAGGTTCTACAATGAGCAGTTCTTC. The encoded protein is CSAPEGRFYNEQFF. The chain recombines TRBV20-1 with TRBJ2-1, with a tentative D call TRBD2 (6 bases). V was cut by 6 bases and J by 3 bases, with 15 bases left in between. From germline, CDR1 is DFQATT and CDR2 SNEGSKA (reference sequence). The CDR3 loop spans 14 amino acids.

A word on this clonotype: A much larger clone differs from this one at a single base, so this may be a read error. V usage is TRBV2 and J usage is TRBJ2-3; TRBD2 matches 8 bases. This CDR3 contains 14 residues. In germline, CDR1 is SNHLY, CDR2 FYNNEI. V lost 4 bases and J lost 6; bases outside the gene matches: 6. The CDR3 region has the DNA TGTGCCAGCAGTGGAGGCGGGGGGCCGGATACGCAGTATTTT. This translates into CASSGGGGPDTQYF.

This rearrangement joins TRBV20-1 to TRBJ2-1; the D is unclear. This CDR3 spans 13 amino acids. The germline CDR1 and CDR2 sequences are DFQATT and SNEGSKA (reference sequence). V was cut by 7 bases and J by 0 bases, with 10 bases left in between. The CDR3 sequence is CSVDRGSYNEQFF. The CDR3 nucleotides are TGCAGTGTAGATCGAGGCTCCTACAATGAGCAGTTCTTC.

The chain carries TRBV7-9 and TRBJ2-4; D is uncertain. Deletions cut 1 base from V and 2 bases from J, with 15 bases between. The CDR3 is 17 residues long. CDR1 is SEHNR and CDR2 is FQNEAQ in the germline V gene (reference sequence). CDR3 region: CASSLDARQQTKNIQYF. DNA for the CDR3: TGTGCCAGCAGCTTAGATGCGAGACAACAAACCAAAAACATTCAGTACTTC.

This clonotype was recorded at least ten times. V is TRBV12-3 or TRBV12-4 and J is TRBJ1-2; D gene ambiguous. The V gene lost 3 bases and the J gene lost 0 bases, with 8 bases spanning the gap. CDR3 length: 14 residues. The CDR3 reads CASSFAGANYGYTF. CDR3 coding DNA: TGTGCCAGCAGTTTCGCTGGTGCTAACTATGGCTACACCTTC.

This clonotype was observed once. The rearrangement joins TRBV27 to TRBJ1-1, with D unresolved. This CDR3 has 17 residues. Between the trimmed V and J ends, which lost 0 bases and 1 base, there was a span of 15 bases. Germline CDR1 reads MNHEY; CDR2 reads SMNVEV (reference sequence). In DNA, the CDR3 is TGTGCCAGCAGTTTATCAGGCTGGTTTTCGCCGAACACTGAAGCTTTCTTT. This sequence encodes CASSLSGWFSPNTEAFF.

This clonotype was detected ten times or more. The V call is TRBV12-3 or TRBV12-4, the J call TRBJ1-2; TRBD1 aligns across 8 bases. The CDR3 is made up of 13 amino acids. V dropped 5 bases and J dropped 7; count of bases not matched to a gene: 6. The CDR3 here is CASSRTGFFGYTF. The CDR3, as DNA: TGTGCCAGCAGTCGGACAGGGTTCTTTGGCTACACCTTC.

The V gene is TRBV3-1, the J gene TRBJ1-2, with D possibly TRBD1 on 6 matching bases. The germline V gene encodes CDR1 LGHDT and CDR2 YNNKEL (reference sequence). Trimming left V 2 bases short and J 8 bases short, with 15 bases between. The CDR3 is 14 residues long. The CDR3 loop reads CASSQSTGPWGYTF. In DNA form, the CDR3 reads TGTGCCAGCAGCCAAAGTACAGGGCCTTGGGGCTACACCTTC. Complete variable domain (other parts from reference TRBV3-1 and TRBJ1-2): DTAVSQTPKYLVTQMGNDKSIKCEQNLGHDTMYWYKQDSKKFLKIMFSYNNKELIINETVPNRFSPKSPDKAHLNLHINSLELGDSAVYFCASSQSTGPWGYTFGSGTRLTVV.